The rows below give T cell receptor beta chains drawn from one sample of a study of blood T cell repertoires in COVID-19. Sequencing used immunoSEQ multiplex PCR; TCRdb keeps in-frame clones, though not all of them. The sample yields about 220,000 clones, around 82% seen once. The sequenced sample consisted of peripheral blood. The origin of the receptors is a human donor in a cohort sampled during active COVID-19. Each CDR3 is given with its conserved first and last residue. The D gene is left open where the match is weak. Only part of the rows carry a size: once, few, many, or a class if the clone is expanded.

NA	TRBV5-5	TRBD1	TRBJ2-2	TGTGCCAGCAGCTTGGACCGGGACAGCGGGGAGCTGTTTTTT	CASSLDRDSGELFF
NA	TRBV3-1/TRBV3-2	NA	TRBJ2-5	TGTGCCAGCAGCCTTCCCCTTAACGGTAGATCGACCCAGTACTTC	CASSLPLNGRSTQYF
once	TRBV6-5	NA	TRBJ1-5	TGTGCCAGCAAAACAGGGAATAATCAGCCCCAGCATTTT	CASKTGNNQPQHF
many	TRBV9	NA	TRBJ2-1	TGTGCCAGCAGCGTAGGGACAGTCTCCTACAATGAGCAGTTCTTC	CASSVGTVSYNEQFF
NA	TRBV7-9	TRBD1	TRBJ2-7	TGTGCCAGCAGCCCACAGGGCAGGGGGCCATCCTACGAGCAGTACTTC	CASSPQGRGPSYEQYF
NA	TRBV7-2	NA	TRBJ2-3	TGTGCCAGCCTCACAATAAATACGCAGTATTTT	CASLTINTQYF
NA	TRBV29-1	TRBD1	TRBJ1-1	TGCAGCAGCAGGGGGCTTTGGAACACTGAAGCTTTCTTT	CSSRGLWNTEAFF
NA	TRBV7-2	NA	TRBJ1-1	TGTGCCAGCAGCCCAAGACCGGGAGGCGAAACTGGATCATTGACTGAAGCTTTCTTT	CASSPRPGGETGSLTEAFF
NA	TRBV19	NA	TRBJ2-7	TGTGCCAGTAGTATAGCAGGGAGGAACGAGCAGTACTTC	CASSIAGRNEQYF
NA	TRBV7-9	NA	TRBJ1-1	TGTGCCAGCAGCCTCCGGCTGGGGGGGAACACTGAAGCTTTCTTT	CASSLRLGGNTEAFF